This passage covers 17 T cell receptor beta chains from one sample sequenced in a study of cytomegalovirus exposure and HLA in healthy donors. The PCR had 60 Vbeta and 13 Jbeta primers. Sequenced by immunoSEQ multiplex PCR; TCRdb stores in-frame clones only, minus some. This sample has 110,000 to 150,000 clones, with about 84% found just once. Sequences were obtained from PBMCs. Source of these receptors: a male donor in good health and CMV-seronegative.

This chain joins TRBV6-5 and TRBJ2-3, with TRBD1 matching over 7 bases. Germline V CDR1 and CDR2: MNHEY, SVGAGI. CDR3 length: 16 residues. Trimming cost V 2 bases and J 3 bases; bases outside gene matches: 8. CDR3 amino acids: CASSYRTGRGTDTQYF. DNA of the CDR3: TGTGCCAGCAGTTACAGGACAGGCCGAGGGACAGATACGCAGTATTTT.

V usage is TRBV5-1 and J usage is TRBJ2-7; D may be TRBD1 (6 bases). The CDR3 extends over 16 amino acids. CDR1 SGHRS and CDR2 YFSETQ come from the germline V gene. The V and J ends lost 0 bases and 5 bases respectively, with 18 bases between them. The CDR3, as DNA: TGCGCCAGCAGCTTGGCTGGTCGGCAGGGGCTCGACGAGCAGTACTTC. Translating gives CASSLAGRQGLDEQYF.

The V and J genes are TRBV13 and TRBJ1-3; D might be TRBD1 (6 bases). Trimming cost V 5 bases and J 0 bases, with 20 bases left between them. The germline CDR1 and CDR2 sequences are PRHDT and FYEKMQ (reference sequence). The CDR3 runs 18 residues. Written as DNA, the CDR3 is TGTGCCAGCAGCCTCATACGTGGGGGCGCGGGCTCTGGAAACACCATATATTTT. Encoded protein: CASSLIRGGAGSGNTIYF. The variable domain in full, completed from reference TRBV13 and TRBJ1-3, reads AAGVIQSPRHLIKEKRETATLKCYPIPRHDTVYWYQQGPGQDPQFLISFYEKMQSDKGSIPDRFSAQQFSDYHSELNMSSLELGDSALYFCASSLIRGGAGSGNTIYFGEGSWLTVV.

The CDR3 loop is CASSRGSTDTQYF. In DNA, the CDR3 is TGTGCCAGCAGTCGGGGGAGCACAGATACGCAGTATTTT. V usage is TRBV2 and J usage is TRBJ2-3; a possible D gene is TRBD2 (6 bases). V gave up 5 bases and J gave up 0 bases, with 6 bases separating them. Germline CDR1 and CDR2: SNHLY and FYNNEI. The CDR3 totals 13 residues.

The chain links TRBV9 to TRBJ2-1, with TRBD2 matching 11 bases. The ends lost 2 bases at V and 6 bases at J; junction bases unmatched: 1. This CDR3 has 14 amino acids. The V gene's germline CDR1 is SGDLS and CDR2 YYNGEE. Here the CDR3 DNA reads TGTGCCAGCAGCGTTAGCGGGAGGGGCAATGAGCAGTTCTTC. It is translated as CASSVSGRGNEQFF.

J is TRBJ2-7 and V is TRBV11-1; 14 bases are shared with TRBD2. From germline, CDR1 is SGHAT and CDR2 FQDESV (reference sequence). The CDR3 totals 17 residues. Trimming took 5 bases from V and 2 from J; bases not matched to a gene: 8. The CDR3 here is CASSRLAGGPDPYEQYF. In nucleotides, the CDR3 is TGTGCCAGCAGCCGACTAGCGGGGGGGCCGGATCCCTACGAGCAGTACTTC. The full variable domain, with the rest looked up from reference TRBV11-1 and TRBJ2-7, is EAEVAQSPRYKITEKSQAVAFWCDPISGHATLYWYRQILGQGPELLVQFQDESVVDDSQLPKDRFSAERLKGVDSTLKIQPAELGDSAMYLCASSRLAGGPDPYEQYFGPGTRLTVT.

V and J are TRBV2 and TRBJ2-7; D not certain. The CDR3 is 13 residues long. Per the germline V gene, CDR1 is SNHLY and CDR2 is FYNNEI. Trimming left V 1 base short and J 3 bases short, with 7 bases between. CDR3 nucleotide sequence: TGTGCCAGCAGTGAAGGCGGCAGCTACGAGCAGTACTTC. As protein: CASSEGGSYEQYF.

This chain connects TRBV5-4 to TRBJ1-2, with no clear D. In germline, CDR1 is SGHNT, CDR2 YYREEE (reference sequence). The ends were cut back, 3 bases at V and 4 bases at J, with 10 bases in the middle. This CDR3 spans 13 amino acids. CDR3 nucleotides: TGTGCCAGCAGCTCGGGAGGTGGCTATGGCTACACCTTC. It encodes CASSSGGGYGYTF.

This CDR3 reads CSLGVYNEQFF. Here the CDR3 DNA reads TGCAGTTTAGGAGTGTACAATGAGCAGTTCTTC. The chain employs TRBV20-1 and TRBJ2-1; D gene ambiguous. The germline gives CDR1 DFQATT, CDR2 SNEGSKA (reference sequence). The germline V and J ends were trimmed by 8 bases and 4 bases, with 9 bases remaining between them. This CDR3 comprises 11 residues.

The chain is built from TRBV7-2 and TRBJ1-2; 11 bases agree with TRBD1. The CDR3 consists of 16 residues. Losses at the gene ends were 1 base for V and 3 bases for J; bases not matched to a gene: 4. CDR1 is SGHTA, CDR2 FQGNSA, per germline. DNA for the CDR3: TGTGCCAGCAGCTTAGGGGACAGGGGGGCCTACTATGGCTACACCTTC. It specifies CASSLGDRGAYYGYTF.

J is TRBJ2-5 and V is TRBV6-1; D might be TRBD1 (6 bases). The V end was cut by 4 bases, the J end by 5 bases, with 11 bases between. This CDR3 is 13 amino acids long. Germline CDR1 is MNHNS and CDR2 is SASEGT. CDR3 sequence reads: CASSGGLGETQYF. The CDR3 DNA sequence: TGTGCCAGCAGTGGGGGGCTAGGGGAGACCCAGTACTTC.

The CDR3 loop reads CASSEGRGISSGNTIYF. The CDR3 nucleotides are TGTGCCAGCAGTGAGGGAAGGGGGATTAGCTCTGGAAACACCATATATTTT. The chain combines TRBV2 with TRBJ1-3, with a weak D call TRBD1 (6 bases). Deletions cut 3 bases from V and 0 bases from J, with 15 bases between. CDR1 and CDR2 from the germline V gene are SNHLY and FYNNEI. The CDR3 consists of 17 residues.

This sequence joins TRBV7-8 and TRBJ2-2; 8 nucleotides agree with TRBD2. The CDR3 contains 15 residues. V was pared by 3 bases and J by 4 bases, with 4 bases of the junction left unmatched. Germline V lookup: CDR1 SGHVS, CDR2 FQNEAQ. The CDR3 is CASSLSREGTGELFF. The CDR3 nucleotides read TGTGCCAGCAGCTTGTCTCGGGAGGGCACCGGGGAGCTGTTTTTT.

This chain connects TRBV5-1 to TRBJ2-5; the D is unclear. Gene TRBJ2-7 matches the end of the DNA better, so the J call may be wrong. This CDR3 is built from 12 residues. Looked up from germline, CDR1 is SGHRS and CDR2 is YFSETQ. For the CDR3, the DNA is TGCGCCAGCAGCTCCGACTCCTACGAGCAGTACTTC. It codes for CASSSDSYEQYF.

The CDR3 here is CASSLESGTNTEAFF. The CDR3 DNA reads TGTGCCAGCAGTCTCGAGTCCGGGACTAACACTGAAGCTTTCTTT. The chain has TRBV6-6 and TRBJ1-1; the D gene is possibly TRBD1 (5 bases). CDR1 and CDR2 from the germline V gene are MNHNY and SVGAGI (reference sequence). V lost 5 bases, J lost 2 bases, and 15 bases lay in between. The CDR3 is 15 amino acids.

V usage is TRBV7-2 and J usage is TRBJ2-7; TRBD1 matches at 9 bases. Germline CDR1 is SGHTA and CDR2 is FQGNSA. The CDR3 contains 15 residues. The ends lost 1 base at V and 6 bases at J; junction bases unmatched: 7. The CDR3: CASSLVRDRAREQYF. CDR3 nucleotides: TGTGCCAGCAGCTTAGTCCGGGACAGGGCCCGCGAGCAGTACTTC.

The chain is built from TRBV9 and TRBJ2-1; 12 bases line up with TRBD2. The junction had 9 bases not matched to a gene; V was cut back by 3 bases and J by 5 bases. The CDR3 sequence is 17 residues long. Germline CDR1 and CDR2: SGDLS and YYNGEE. The chain's CDR3 is CASSASGGGRQDNEQFF. The CDR3 region has the DNA TGTGCCAGCAGCGCTAGCGGGGGGGGCCGACAGGACAATGAGCAGTTCTTC.